This is a list of T cell receptor beta chains from one sample in a study of blood T cell repertoires in COVID-19. The table came from immunoSEQ multiplex PCR; TCRdb's copy has only in-frame clones and leaves some out. The sample shows around 81,000 clones, roughly four fifths of them seen only once. Sequences were obtained from peripheral blood. These receptors were collected from a human donor in a cohort sampled during active COVID-19. CDR3s include the opening cysteine and the closing phenylalanine or tryptophan. The D gene is left open where the match is weak. Not all rows give a size; the values are once, few, many and, for expanded clones, a class.

>15|TRBJ1-2|TRBV7-3|NA|TRBD1
TGTGCCAGCAGCCCAACCGGGACAGGGTGGGATGGCTACACCTTC
CASSPTGTGWDGYTF
>18|TRBJ2-7|TRBV7-9|NA|NA
TGTGCCAGCAGCTTATCGCTGGTTTTTGGGGGCGAAGGAAACGAGCAGTACTTC
CASSLSLVFGGEGNEQYF
>18|TRBJ2-2|TRBV4-2|NA|TRBD2
TGTGCCAGCAGCCAAGTGGCCCCGAGCGGGGGCCCTCGCGGGGAGCTGTTTTTT
CASSQVAPSGGPRGELFF
>17|TRBJ1-1|TRBV7-9|NA|TRBD1
TGTGCCAGCAGCCCGGGGACAGGGGTTCCCTCGAGTACTGAAGCTTTCTTT
CASSPGTGVPSSTEAFF
>15|TRBJ2-5|TRBV2|NA|TRBD1
TGTGCCAGCAGGGAGACAGGGGTACTGGAAGAGACCCAGTACTTC
CASRETGVLEETQYF
>15|TRBJ2-6|TRBV6-5|once|NA
TGTGCCAGCACCGGGGGATCCTCTGGGGCCAACGTCCTGACTTTC
CASTGGSSGANVLTF
>16|TRBJ2-2|TRBV5-1|NA|TRBD2
TGCGCCAGCAGCTCCTTGACTAGCGGGGATTCCGGGGAGCTGTTTTTT
CASSSLTSGDSGELFF
>14|TRBJ2-7|TRBV6-5|NA|TRBD1
TGTGCCACCATTCCCGGGACAGGATATTACGAGCAGTACTTC
CATIPGTGYYEQYF
>13|TRBJ1-2|TRBV11-1|NA|TRBD1
TGTGCCAGCAGCCGGGGGACAGTAGATGGCTACACCTTC
CASSRGTVDGYTF
>12|TRBJ2-2|TRBV6-4|NA|NA
TGTGCCAGCAGCACACGCACCGGGGAGCTGTTTTTT
CASSTRTGELFF
>17|TRBJ1-5|TRBV10-3|NA|TRBD1
TGTGCCATCAGCGCCCAATCGACAGGGTCAAGCAATCAGCCCCAGCATTTT
CAISAQSTGSSNQPQHF
>16|TRBJ2-5|TRBV7-9|NA|TRBD1
TGTGCCAGCAGCTTAGACTTGTACAGGGGGCGAGAGACCCAGTACTTC
CASSLDLYRGRETQYF
>13|TRBJ2-7|TRBV5-4|NA|NA
TGTGCCAGCAGCTTACAGGGTTCCTACGAGCAGTACTTC
CASSLQGSYEQYF
>12|TRBJ1-1|TRBV29-1|NA|TRBD1
TGCAGCGGTGACAGGGGGCTTGGTGAAGCTTTCTTT
CSGDRGLGEAFF
>17|TRBJ1-5|TRBV15|NA|TRBD1
TGTGCCACCAGCAGAGTCGGTTCGGGACAGGGGAATCAGCCCCAGCATTTT
CATSRVGSGQGNQPQHF
>15|TRBJ1-5|TRBV2|once|NA
TGTGCCAGCAGTGAGGCCGGGTATAGCAATCAGCCCCAGCATTTT
CASSEAGYSNQPQHF
>15|TRBJ1-2|TRBV3-1/TRBV3-2|NA|TRBD1
TGTGCCAGCAGCCAAGAGGAAACAGGGGTAAATGGCTACACCTTC
CASSQEETGVNGYTF
>18|TRBJ2-7|TRBV6-2/TRBV6-3|NA|TRBD1
TGTGCCAGCAGTTACTCTCATGGGGGACAGGGGGCAAGAGGCGAGCAGTACTTC
CASSYSHGGQGARGEQYF
>13|TRBJ1-5|TRBV29-1|NA|NA
TGCAGCGGCGGCGGCGAGGGAGGTCAGCCCCAGCATTTT
CSGGGEGGQPQHF
>10|TRBJ2-7|TRBV20-1|NA|NA
TGCAGTGCCGACAGTTACGAGCAGTACTTC
CSADSYEQYF
>15|TRBJ2-1|TRBV5-6|NA|NA
TGTGCCAGCAGCGGAGGGGCAGTCTCCTACAATGAGCAGTTCTTC
CASSGGAVSYNEQFF
>13|TRBJ1-1|TRBV5-1|NA|NA
TGCGCCAGCAGCTACGACAGGAACACTGAAGCTTTCTTT
CASSYDRNTEAFF
>15|TRBJ2-7|TRBV5-1|NA|TRBD1
TGCGCCAGCAGCTTGGTCCGGGACAGCTCCTACGAGCAGTACTTC
CASSLVRDSSYEQYF
>15|TRBJ2-7|TRBV11-1|NA|NA
TGTGCCAGCAGCTTAGCGACGAGGGTCTCCTACGAGCAGTACTTC
CASSLATRVSYEQYF
>15|TRBJ1-1|TRBV3-1/TRBV3-2|NA|NA
TGTGCCAGCAGCCAAGGGGGGCAGGGAATATATGAAGCTTTCTTT
CASSQGGQGIYEAFF
>13|TRBJ2-7|TRBV19|NA|NA
TGTGCCAGTAGTGGTCAGGGAAAAGGCGAGCAGTACTTC
CASSGQGKGEQYF
>14|TRBJ2-5|TRBV19|NA|NA
TGTGCCAGTAGTGACGGACACCCTCAAGAGACCCAGTACTTC
CASSDGHPQETQYF
>14|TRBJ1-3|TRBV7-8|NA|TRBD1
TGTGCCAGCAGCATCGGACAGGCCCGAAACACCATATATTTT
CASSIGQARNTIYF
>14|TRBJ2-1|TRBV25-1|NA|TRBD2
TGTGCCAGCAAAGGGACTAGCTCCTACAATGAGCAGTTCTTC
CASKGTSSYNEQFF
>11|TRBJ1-1|TRBV12-3/TRBV12-4|NA|NA
TGTGCCAGCAGTTTAGCAGGGAGAGCTTTCTTT
CASSLAGRAFF
>15|TRBJ2-1|TRBV7-7|NA|TRBD2
TGTGCTAGCAGCGGAAACCTCTTCGGCGGGGGAGAGCAGTTCTTC
CASSGNLFGGGEQFF
>17|TRBJ1-1|TRBV12-5|once|NA
TGTGCTAGTGGTTTGCTAAGGGTCGGGAAGAGGAACACTGAAGCTTTCTTT
CASGLLRVGKRNTEAFF
>14|TRBJ1-5|TRBV5-5|few|NA
TGTGCCAGCAGCTCAGAGGGCGGTAATCAGCCCCAGCATTTT
CASSSEGGNQPQHF
>13|TRBJ2-7|TRBV7-2|once|NA
TGTGCCAGCAGCCGCGGGGCCTCGGACGAGCAGTACTTC
CASSRGASDEQYF
>17|TRBJ1-5|TRBV5-8|NA|TRBD1
TGTGCCAGCAGCTTGGAGTCAGGGGGGAATAGCAATCAGCCCCAGCATTTT
CASSLESGGNSNQPQHF
>15|TRBJ1-3|TRBV6-5|NA|TRBD1
TGTGCCACTCGTGGAGGGACAGACTCTGGAAACACCATATATTTT
CATRGGTDSGNTIYF
>13|TRBJ2-7|TRBV18|NA|NA
TGTGCCAGCTCGCTGACACCAACCTACGAGCAGTACTTC
CASSLTPTYEQYF